There are a few counts of the clone carrying this T cell receptor beta chain. Its target is unknown. In the same sample, other DNA sequences code for this CDR3. This entry comes from a study of identifying expanded T cells in peripheral blood. The protocol was immunoSEQ multiplex PCR, while the TCRdb copy is restricted to in-frame clones and leaves out a portion. The table records over 85,000 clones, approximately 89% of them present only once. This CDR3 is built from 11 residues. Trimming pared 3 bases from V and 5 bases from J, leaving 4 bases between. Germline V lookup: CDR1 KGHSH, CDR2 LQKENI. Study outcomes and limitations: Differentially abundant clones: about 1.2 between replicates, about 15 at two to three weeks, roughly 18 at four. Variance in clone template counts between approximately 2-week samples significantly increased with total template count across all healthy donors.

Collection occurred without any documented infections or immune events in donors. Sequences were obtained from blood. The chain carries TRBV18 and TRBJ2-5; no reliable D call. The TCR originated in a person aged 18-70 years in good health. This CDR3 reads CASSPGETQYF. Here the CDR3 DNA reads TGTGCCAGCTCACCTGGGGAGACCCAGTACTTC.